The rows below give T cell receptor beta chains drawn from one sample of a study of blood T cell repertoires in COVID-19. Generated by immunoSEQ multiplex PCR, the TCRdb table keeps only in-frame clones and is missing some. The table includes more than 150,000 clones, 80% detected once. Sequenced sample: PBMCs or T cells enriched from blood (not recorded which). These receptors originate from a man in his 60s who had been exposed to COVID-19. The CDR3 runs from the conserved cysteine through the conserved F or W. The order of the fields is D gene, V gene, clone size, J gene, CDR3 DNA, CDR3 protein. A D gene is named only where the DNA matches it firmly. The size field is filled for only some rows; it gives once, few, many or a size class.

d_call: .; v_call: TRBV7-3; clone_size: .; j_call: TRBJ2-1; cdr3_nt: TGTGCCAGCAGCCCCTCTAAGAGTCCAATACACAATGAGCAGTTCTTC; cdr3_aa: CASSPSKSPIHNEQFF
d_call: .; v_call: TRBV2; clone_size: .; j_call: TRBJ2-7; cdr3_nt: TGTGCCAGCAGCGCTGACAGGAACGTAATCTACGAGCAGTACTTC; cdr3_aa: CASSADRNVIYEQYF
d_call: .; v_call: TRBV24-1; clone_size: .; j_call: TRBJ2-5; cdr3_nt: TGTGCCACCAGTGATTGGTCGGGCCCGCGGGCGGAGACCCAGTACTTC; cdr3_aa: CATSDWSGPRAETQYF
d_call: TRBD1; v_call: TRBV5-4; clone_size: .; j_call: TRBJ2-7; cdr3_nt: TGTGCCAGCAGCTTGGCGGCAGGGGGCGCCTACGAGCAGTACTTC; cdr3_aa: CASSLAAGGAYEQYF
d_call: .; v_call: TRBV30; clone_size: many; j_call: TRBJ1-2; cdr3_nt: TGTGCCTGGAGTGTAAGGGGGTACGGCTACACCTTC; cdr3_aa: CAWSVRGYGYTF
d_call: .; v_call: TRBV6-2/TRBV6-3; clone_size: .; j_call: TRBJ1-1; cdr3_nt: TGTGCCAGCAGTGACCCGGGACACCACACTGAAGCTTTCTTT; cdr3_aa: CASSDPGHHTEAFF
d_call: .; v_call: TRBV6-1; clone_size: .; j_call: TRBJ2-7; cdr3_nt: TGTGCCAGCAGTGAAGCCAGGGGGGCGAGCTCCTACGAGCAGTACTTC; cdr3_aa: CASSEARGASSYEQYF
d_call: .; v_call: TRBV2; clone_size: .; j_call: TRBJ1-1; cdr3_nt: TGTGCCAGCGAAGGAGGATACGATAGTAGAGGGTTCACTGAAGCTTTCTTT; cdr3_aa: CASEGGYDSRGFTEAFF
d_call: .; v_call: TRBV3-1/TRBV3-2; clone_size: .; j_call: TRBJ2-1; cdr3_nt: TGTGCCAGCAGCCAAGACGCAGCCTACAATGAGCAGTTCTTC; cdr3_aa: CASSQDAAYNEQFF
d_call: .; v_call: TRBV7-8; clone_size: .; j_call: TRBJ1-5; cdr3_nt: TGTGCCAGCAGCTTGTCGGGGAATCAGCCCCAGCATTTT; cdr3_aa: CASSLSGNQPQHF
d_call: .; v_call: TRBV19; clone_size: .; j_call: TRBJ2-3; cdr3_nt: TGTGCCAGCGCCGACTCACTAACGCAGTATTTT; cdr3_aa: CASADSLTQYF
d_call: .; v_call: TRBV29-1; clone_size: few; j_call: TRBJ2-7; cdr3_nt: TGCAGCGTTGGTTGGACGGCGGGCTCCTACGAGCAGTACTTC; cdr3_aa: CSVGWTAGSYEQYF
d_call: .; v_call: TRBV29-1; clone_size: .; j_call: TRBJ2-5; cdr3_nt: TGCAGCGTTGAATTCTGGTCGGCAGGGGTAGTAGAGACCCAGTACTTC; cdr3_aa: CSVEFWSAGVVETQYF
d_call: TRBD2; v_call: TRBV5-1; clone_size: .; j_call: TRBJ2-3; cdr3_nt: TGCGCCAGCAGCTTCTATAGCGGGAGGAACACAGATACGCAGTATTTT; cdr3_aa: CASSFYSGRNTDTQYF
d_call: TRBD2; v_call: TRBV4-1; clone_size: .; j_call: TRBJ2-7; cdr3_nt: TGCGCCAGCAGCCATCTAGCGGGTTCCTACGAGCAGTACTTC; cdr3_aa: CASSHLAGSYEQYF
d_call: TRBD1; v_call: TRBV15; clone_size: once; j_call: TRBJ1-6; cdr3_nt: TGTGCCACCAGCAGAGGCACAGGGGATTCACCCCTCCACTTT; cdr3_aa: CATSRGTGDSPLHF
d_call: TRBD2; v_call: TRBV29-1; clone_size: .; j_call: TRBJ2-1; cdr3_nt: TGCAGCGTCGCCTCTAGCGGGACCCAGGACAATGAGCAGTTCTTC; cdr3_aa: CSVASSGTQDNEQFF
d_call: .; v_call: TRBV7-3; clone_size: .; j_call: TRBJ1-4; cdr3_nt: TGTGCCAGCAGCTTAACCGGAGGTGAAAAACTGTTTTTT; cdr3_aa: CASSLTGGEKLFF
d_call: TRBD2; v_call: TRBV19; clone_size: .; j_call: TRBJ2-7; cdr3_nt: TGTGCCAGTAGTATAGCCCTAGCGGGGAGCGAGCAGTACTTC; cdr3_aa: CASSIALAGSEQYF
d_call: .; v_call: TRBV14; clone_size: .; j_call: TRBJ2-5; cdr3_nt: TGTGCCAGCAGCCAAGATAGCGCCCACCCCCAGACCCAGTACTTC; cdr3_aa: CASSQDSAHPQTQYF
d_call: .; v_call: TRBV30; clone_size: .; j_call: TRBJ1-1; cdr3_nt: TGTGCCTGGAGTGTAATGGTTCGCGCACCGAACACTGAAGCTTTCTTT; cdr3_aa: CAWSVMVRAPNTEAFF
d_call: .; v_call: TRBV6-6; clone_size: .; j_call: TRBJ1-1; cdr3_nt: TGTGCCAGCAGTCGACCACAGACAGACCTCGGGAACACTGAAGCTTTCTTT; cdr3_aa: CASSRPQTDLGNTEAFF
d_call: .; v_call: TRBV4-3; clone_size: .; j_call: TRBJ1-2; cdr3_nt: TGCGCCAGCAGCCAAGATGCGGGGGGTTACGGCTACACCTTC; cdr3_aa: CASSQDAGGYGYTF
d_call: TRBD2; v_call: TRBV14; clone_size: .; j_call: TRBJ2-1; cdr3_nt: TGTGCCAGCAGCCAAGACCCTAGCGGGAGGGTATCCTACAATGAGCAGTTCTTC; cdr3_aa: CASSQDPSGRVSYNEQFF
d_call: TRBD1; v_call: TRBV10-1; clone_size: few; j_call: TRBJ2-2; cdr3_nt: TGCGCCAGCAGTGAAAACAGGGGAGCTGGCGGGGAGCTGTTTTTT; cdr3_aa: CASSENRGAGGELFF
d_call: .; v_call: TRBV29-1; clone_size: .; j_call: TRBJ2-7; cdr3_nt: TGCAGCGTTGAAAGAATCCAGGACTACGAGCAGTACTTC; cdr3_aa: CSVERIQDYEQYF
d_call: TRBD1; v_call: TRBV19; clone_size: .; j_call: TRBJ1-5; cdr3_nt: TGTGCCAGTAGTAATGACAGGGCTGGCAATCAGCCCCAGCATTTT; cdr3_aa: CASSNDRAGNQPQHF
d_call: .; v_call: TRBV25-1; clone_size: .; j_call: TRBJ1-4; cdr3_nt: TGTGCCAGCAGTGGGACAGACCATTCGGGGAAACTGTTTTTT; cdr3_aa: CASSGTDHSGKLFF
d_call: .; v_call: TRBV28; clone_size: .; j_call: TRBJ1-1; cdr3_nt: TGTGCCACCACTAACGTAAACACTGAAGCTTTCTTT; cdr3_aa: CATTNVNTEAFF
d_call: .; v_call: TRBV9; clone_size: .; j_call: TRBJ1-2; cdr3_nt: TGTGCCAGCAGCGTTCTCCCTCCTCGGGATGGCTACACCTTC; cdr3_aa: CASSVLPPRDGYTF
d_call: .; v_call: TRBV28; clone_size: .; j_call: TRBJ1-1; cdr3_nt: TGTGCCAGCAGCCCCTCCTTGGCGGGGGGGAGTGCTTTCTTT; cdr3_aa: CASSPSLAGGSAFF
d_call: .; v_call: TRBV14; clone_size: few; j_call: TRBJ1-2; cdr3_nt: TGTGCCAGCAGACCCGGACAGAAAAACTATGGCTACACCTTC; cdr3_aa: CASRPGQKNYGYTF
d_call: TRBD1; v_call: TRBV11-1; clone_size: .; j_call: TRBJ1-2; cdr3_nt: TGTGCCAGCAGCCCTGACAGGGTAGGTGGCTACACCTTC; cdr3_aa: CASSPDRVGGYTF